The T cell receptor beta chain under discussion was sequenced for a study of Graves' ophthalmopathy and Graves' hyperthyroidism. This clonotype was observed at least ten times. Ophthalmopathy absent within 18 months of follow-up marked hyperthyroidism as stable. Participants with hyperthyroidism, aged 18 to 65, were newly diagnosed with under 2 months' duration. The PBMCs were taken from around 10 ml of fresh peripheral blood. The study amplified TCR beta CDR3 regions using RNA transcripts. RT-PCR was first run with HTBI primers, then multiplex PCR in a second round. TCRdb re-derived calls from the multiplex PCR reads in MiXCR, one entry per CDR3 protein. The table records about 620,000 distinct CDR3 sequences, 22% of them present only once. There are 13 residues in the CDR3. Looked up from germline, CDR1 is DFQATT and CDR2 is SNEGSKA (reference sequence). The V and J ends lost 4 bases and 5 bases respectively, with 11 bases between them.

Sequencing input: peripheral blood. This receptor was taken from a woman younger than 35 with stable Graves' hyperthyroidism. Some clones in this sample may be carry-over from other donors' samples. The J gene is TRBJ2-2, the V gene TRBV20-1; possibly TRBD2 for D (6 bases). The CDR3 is CSAMASDTGELFF. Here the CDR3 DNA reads TGCAGTGCTATGGCTAGCGATACCGGGGAGCTGTTTTTT.